This T cell receptor (beta chain) is from a study of T cell responses to AZD1222 COVID-19 vaccine. Study-wide results and caveats: Spike was spanned by vaccine-associated CD4 TCRs, with dominance at 160-218 and 743-854.

Generated by immunoSEQ multiplex PCR, the TCRdb table keeps only in-frame clones and is missing some. The sample carries approximately 120,000 clones, roughly 86% recorded once. Germline V CDR1 and CDR2: SSHAT, FNYEAQ (reference sequence). There are 13 residues in the CDR3. Note on this clone: Its cognate antigen is unknown. Germline is not matched at one junction end, which may reflect a read error.

The rearrangement joins TRBV7-7 to TRBJ2-1; D not resolved. The receptor comes from an adult in good health. The source material was peripheral blood, sampled on day 0 of MenACWY control vaccination. Here the CDR3 DNA reads TGTGCTAGCAGCTTAAACCTCTACAATGAGCAGTTCTTC. Protein: CASSLNLYNEQFF.